What follows are 6 T cell receptor beta chains derived from one specimen sequenced in a study of cytomegalovirus exposure and HLA in healthy donors listed by TCRdb under 2017. The library was prepared using the immunoSEQ multiplex PCR assay. For the multiplex PCR, a mixture combining 60 forward primers for TCR Vbeta segments and 13 reverse primers for TCR Jbeta segments was used. TCRdb stores this immuneACCESS table with in-frame sequences only. Part of the clones is absent; in the studies checked, under half of the shortfall reflects unresolved V genes, and no reason is known for the rest. The sample yields 150,000 to 200,000 clones; approximately 80% were counted once. The ten biggest clones cover over 2% of the sample. The sample comprised PBMCs. The source of these receptors is a woman between 45 and 60 years old in good health and CMV-seronegative.

J is TRBJ2-1 and V is TRBV4-3; TRBD2 aligns across 16 bases. CDR3 length equals 16 residues. Germline V gene data show CDR1 as LGHNA and CDR2 as YSLEER. The J segment lost 9 bases and the V segment lost 3 bases, leaving 5 bases of the junction unmatched. The CDR3 is CASSQGLAGGVGEQFF. The CDR3 DNA sequence: TGCGCCAGCAGCCAGGGACTAGCGGGAGGGGTTGGTGAGCAGTTCTTC.

This clone was seen only once. The chain couples TRBV5-5 to TRBJ2-2; 12 bases fit TRBD2. Trimming cost V 4 bases and J 2 bases; bases outside gene matches: 15. This CDR3 comprises 20 residues. Germline CDR1 and CDR2: SGHKS and YYEKEE (reference sequence). In DNA, the CDR3 is TGTGCCAGCAGCCGGATTGGGTTTGGGGGACTAGCGGGCAACACCGGGGAGCTGTTTTTT. This encodes CASSRIGFGGLAGNTGELFF.

The chain carries TRBV7-9 and TRBJ1-5; tentatively, D is TRBD1 (6 bases). The CDR3 consists of 16 residues. Trimming took 3 bases from V and 6 from J, leaving 18 bases between them. Germline V gives CDR1 SEHNR, CDR2 FQNEAQ (reference sequence). CDR3 DNA: TGTGCCAGCAGCTTGGGGGACACCACCCCCGTTCAGCCCCAGCATTTT. This gives the protein CASSLGDTTPVQPQHF.

V is TRBV5-1 and J is TRBJ2-7, with TRBD1 matching 9 bases. The germline V gene has CDR1 SGHRS and CDR2 YFSETQ. The CDR3 runs 13 residues. After removal of 8 bases from V and 4 bases from J, the junction contained 7 bases not matched to a gene. CDR3 residues: CASTPGQGYEQYF. For the CDR3, the DNA is TGCGCCAGTACCCCGGGACAGGGTTACGAGCAGTACTTC.

The chain employs TRBV28 and TRBJ2-7, with D possibly TRBD2 on 5 matching bases. The CDR3 is made up of 14 amino acids. In germline, CDR1 is MDHEN, CDR2 SYDVKM. V was clipped by 3 bases and J by 10 bases, with 19 bases between them. The CDR3 nucleotides are TGTGCCAGCAGTTTTGTGACGAGAGAGACTACACAGTACTTC. Its translation: CASSFVTRETTQYF.

The rearrangement uses TRBV6-5 and TRBJ1-1; TRBD1 aligns across 7 bases. Germline V CDR1 and CDR2: MNHEY, SVGAGI. V was clipped by 6 bases and J by 1 base; unmatched bases: 5. This CDR3 has 14 residues. This CDR3 reads CASRETGANTEAFF. CDR3 sequence (DNA): TGTGCCAGCAGAGAAACAGGGGCGAACACTGAAGCTTTCTTT.